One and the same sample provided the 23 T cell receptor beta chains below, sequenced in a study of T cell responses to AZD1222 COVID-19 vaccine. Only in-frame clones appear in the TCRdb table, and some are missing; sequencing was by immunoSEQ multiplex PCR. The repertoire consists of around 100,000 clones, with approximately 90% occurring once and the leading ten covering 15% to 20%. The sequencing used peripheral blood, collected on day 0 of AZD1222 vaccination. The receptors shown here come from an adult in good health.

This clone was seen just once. CDR3 DNA: TGTGCCAGCAGTCCCCCCTTGGGGGGGGCCAACCCTGAGCAGTTCTTC. Protein: CASSPPLGGANPEQFF. The rearrangement links TRBV27 to TRBJ2-1; D possibly corresponds to TRBD2 (7 bases). This CDR3 contains 16 residues. V gave up 5 bases and J gave up 9 bases, with 23 bases separating them. CDR1 MNHEY and CDR2 SMNVEV come from the germline V gene (reference sequence).

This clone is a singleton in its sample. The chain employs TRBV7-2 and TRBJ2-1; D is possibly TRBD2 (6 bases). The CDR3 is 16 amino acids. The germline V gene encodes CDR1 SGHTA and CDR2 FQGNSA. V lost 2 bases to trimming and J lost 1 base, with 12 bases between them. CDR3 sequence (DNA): TGTGCCAGCAGCTTAAGTGGCGGGGTATCCTACAATGAGCAGTTCTTC. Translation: CASSLSGGVSYNEQFF.

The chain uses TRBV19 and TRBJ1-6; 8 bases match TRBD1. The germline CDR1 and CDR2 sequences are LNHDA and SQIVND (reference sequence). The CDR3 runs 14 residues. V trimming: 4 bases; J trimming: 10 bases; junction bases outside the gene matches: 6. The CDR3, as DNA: TGTGCCAGTAGTACCGTGCAGGGGGCGTCACCCCTCCACTTT. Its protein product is CASSTVQGASPLHF. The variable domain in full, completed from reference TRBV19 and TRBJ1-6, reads DGGITQSPKYLFRKEGQNVTLSCEQNLNHDAMYWYRQDPGQGLRLIYYSQIVNDFQKGDIAEGYSVSREKKESFPLTVTSAQKNPTAFYLCASSTVQGASPLHFGNGTRLTVT.

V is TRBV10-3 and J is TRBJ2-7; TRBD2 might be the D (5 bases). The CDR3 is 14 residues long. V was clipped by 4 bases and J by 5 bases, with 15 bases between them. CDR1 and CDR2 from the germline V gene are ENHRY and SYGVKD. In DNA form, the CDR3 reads TGTGCCATCAGTGCCTCCCGGGGTGGAGACGAGCAGTACTTC. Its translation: CAISASRGGDEQYF.

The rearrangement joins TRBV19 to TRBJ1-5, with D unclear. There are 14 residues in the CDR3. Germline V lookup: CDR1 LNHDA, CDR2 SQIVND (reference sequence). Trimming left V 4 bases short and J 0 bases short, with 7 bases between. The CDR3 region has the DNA TGTGCCAGTAGTAAAACATATAGCAATCAGCCCCAGCATTTT. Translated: CASSKTYSNQPQHF.

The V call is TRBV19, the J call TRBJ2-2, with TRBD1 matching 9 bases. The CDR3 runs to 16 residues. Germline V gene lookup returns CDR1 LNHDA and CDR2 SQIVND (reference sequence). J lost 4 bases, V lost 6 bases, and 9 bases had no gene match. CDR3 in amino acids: CASSYRGPTLTGELFF. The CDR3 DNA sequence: TGTGCCAGTAGCTACAGGGGGCCGACACTCACCGGGGAGCTGTTTTTT.

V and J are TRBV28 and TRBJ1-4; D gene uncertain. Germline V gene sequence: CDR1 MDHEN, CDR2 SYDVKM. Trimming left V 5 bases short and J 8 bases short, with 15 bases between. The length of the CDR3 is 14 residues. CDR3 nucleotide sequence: TGTGCCAGCAGTCCGACCCAAGAGAGGGAAAAACTGTTTTTT. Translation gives CASSPTQEREKLFF.

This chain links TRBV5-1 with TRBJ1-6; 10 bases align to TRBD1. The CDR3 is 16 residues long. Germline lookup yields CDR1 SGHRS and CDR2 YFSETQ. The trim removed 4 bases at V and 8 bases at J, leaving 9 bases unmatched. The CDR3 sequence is CASSAGTGAPDSPLHF. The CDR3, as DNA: TGCGCCAGCAGCGCCGGGACAGGGGCTCCTGATTCACCCCTCCACTTT.

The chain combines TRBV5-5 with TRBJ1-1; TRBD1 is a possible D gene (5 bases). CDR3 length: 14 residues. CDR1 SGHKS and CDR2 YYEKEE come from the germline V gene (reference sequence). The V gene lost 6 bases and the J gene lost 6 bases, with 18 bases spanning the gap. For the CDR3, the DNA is TGTGCCAGCACCCCCGGGAGGGGTAGGGCTGAAGCTTTCTTT. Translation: CASTPGRGRAEAFF. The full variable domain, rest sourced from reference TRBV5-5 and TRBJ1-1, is DAGVTQSPTHLIKTRGQQVTLRCSPISGHKSVSWYQQVLGQGPQFIFQYYEKEERGRGNFPDRFSARQFPNYSSELNVNALLLGDSALYLCASTPGRGRAEAFFGQGTRLTVV.

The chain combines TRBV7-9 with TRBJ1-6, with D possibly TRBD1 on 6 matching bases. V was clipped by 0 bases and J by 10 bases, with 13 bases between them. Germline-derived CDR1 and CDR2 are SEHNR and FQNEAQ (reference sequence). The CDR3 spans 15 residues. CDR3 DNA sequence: TGTGCCAGCAGCTTAGCCGGGACAAGGGGATCACCCCTCCACTTT. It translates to CASSLAGTRGSPLHF.

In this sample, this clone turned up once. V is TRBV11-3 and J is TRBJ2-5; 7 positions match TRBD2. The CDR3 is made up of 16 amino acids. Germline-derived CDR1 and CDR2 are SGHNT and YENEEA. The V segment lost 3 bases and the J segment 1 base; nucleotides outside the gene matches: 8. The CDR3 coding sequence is TGTGCCAGCAGCTTGGGAAGCGGGGACCTCCAAGAGACCCAGTACTTC. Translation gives CASSLGSGDLQETQYF.

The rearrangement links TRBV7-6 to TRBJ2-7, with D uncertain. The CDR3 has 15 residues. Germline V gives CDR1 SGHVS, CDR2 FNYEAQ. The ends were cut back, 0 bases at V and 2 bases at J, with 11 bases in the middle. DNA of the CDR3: TGTGCCAGCAGCTTAGCAAGGCTTCCACCCTACGAGCAGTACTTC. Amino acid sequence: CASSLARLPPYEQYF.

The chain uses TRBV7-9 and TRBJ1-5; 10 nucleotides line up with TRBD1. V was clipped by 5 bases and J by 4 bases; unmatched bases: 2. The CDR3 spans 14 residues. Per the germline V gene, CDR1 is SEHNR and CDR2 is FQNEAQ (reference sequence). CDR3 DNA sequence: TGTGCCAGCAGCCTGGACAGGGGGAATCAGCCCCAGCATTTT. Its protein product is CASSLDRGNQPQHF.

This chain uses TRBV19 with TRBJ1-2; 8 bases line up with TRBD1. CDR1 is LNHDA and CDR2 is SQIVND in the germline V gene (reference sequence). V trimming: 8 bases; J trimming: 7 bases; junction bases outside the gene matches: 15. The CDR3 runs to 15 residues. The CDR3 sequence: CASQDLGQGPFGYTF. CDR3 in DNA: TGTGCCAGTCAAGACCTAGGACAGGGCCCCTTTGGCTACACCTTC.

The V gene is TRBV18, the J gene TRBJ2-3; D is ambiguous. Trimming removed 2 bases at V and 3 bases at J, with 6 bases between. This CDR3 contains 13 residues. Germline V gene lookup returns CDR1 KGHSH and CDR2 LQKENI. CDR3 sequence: CASSPAPTDTQYF. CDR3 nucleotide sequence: TGTGCCAGCTCACCAGCCCCGACAGATACGCAGTATTTT.

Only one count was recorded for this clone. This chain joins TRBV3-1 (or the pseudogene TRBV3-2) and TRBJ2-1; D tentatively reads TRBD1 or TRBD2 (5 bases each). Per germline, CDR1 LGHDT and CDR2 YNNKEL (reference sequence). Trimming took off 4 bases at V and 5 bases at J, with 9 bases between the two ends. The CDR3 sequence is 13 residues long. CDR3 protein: CASSRRGDNEQFF. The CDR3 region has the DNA TGTGCCAGCAGCCGTCGGGGCGACAATGAGCAGTTCTTC.

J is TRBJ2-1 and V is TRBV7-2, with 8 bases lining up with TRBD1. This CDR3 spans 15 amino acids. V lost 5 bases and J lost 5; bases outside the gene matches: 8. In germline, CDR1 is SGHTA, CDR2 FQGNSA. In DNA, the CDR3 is TGTGCCAGCAGCCCCTGGACAGGGAGGAACAATGAGCAGTTCTTC. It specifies CASSPWTGRNNEQFF.

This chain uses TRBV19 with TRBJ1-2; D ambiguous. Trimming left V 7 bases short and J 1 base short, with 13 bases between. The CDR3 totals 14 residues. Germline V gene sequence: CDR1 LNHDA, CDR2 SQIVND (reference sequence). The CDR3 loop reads CASTQSGNNYGYTF. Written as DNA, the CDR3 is TGTGCCAGTACCCAAAGTGGGAATAACTATGGCTACACCTTC.

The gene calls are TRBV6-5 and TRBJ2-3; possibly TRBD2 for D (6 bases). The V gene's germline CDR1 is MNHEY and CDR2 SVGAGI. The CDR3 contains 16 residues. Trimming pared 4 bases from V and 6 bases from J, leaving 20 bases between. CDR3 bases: TGTGCCAGCAGTTCCACCCTATTATATGGAGGGGATACGCAGTATTTT. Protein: CASSSTLLYGGDTQYF.

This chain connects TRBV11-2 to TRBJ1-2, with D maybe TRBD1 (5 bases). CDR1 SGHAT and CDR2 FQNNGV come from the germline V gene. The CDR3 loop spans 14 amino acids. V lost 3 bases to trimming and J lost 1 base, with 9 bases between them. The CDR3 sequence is CASSLVGGNYGYTF. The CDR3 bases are TGTGCCAGCAGCTTGGTTGGGGGTAACTATGGCTACACCTTC.

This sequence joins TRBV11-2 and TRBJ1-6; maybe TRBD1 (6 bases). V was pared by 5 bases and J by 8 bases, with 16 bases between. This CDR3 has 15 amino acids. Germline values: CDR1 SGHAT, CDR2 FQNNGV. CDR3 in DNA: TGTGCCAGCAGCCTTCAGGACAGAGAATATTCACCCCTCCACTTT. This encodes CASSLQDREYSPLHF.

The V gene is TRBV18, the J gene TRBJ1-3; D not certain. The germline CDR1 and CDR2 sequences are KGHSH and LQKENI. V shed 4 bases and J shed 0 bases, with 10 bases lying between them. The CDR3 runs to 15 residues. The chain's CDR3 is CASSQQDVSGNTIYF. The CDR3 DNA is TGTGCCAGCTCACAGCAGGACGTCTCTGGAAACACCATATATTTT.

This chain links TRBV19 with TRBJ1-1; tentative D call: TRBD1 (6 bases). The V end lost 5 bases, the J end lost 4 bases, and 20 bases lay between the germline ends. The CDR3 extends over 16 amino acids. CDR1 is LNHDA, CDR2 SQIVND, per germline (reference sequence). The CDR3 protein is CASSVPFPGGVTEAFF. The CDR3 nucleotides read TGTGCCAGTAGTGTACCCTTTCCGGGGGGCGTCACTGAAGCTTTCTTT.